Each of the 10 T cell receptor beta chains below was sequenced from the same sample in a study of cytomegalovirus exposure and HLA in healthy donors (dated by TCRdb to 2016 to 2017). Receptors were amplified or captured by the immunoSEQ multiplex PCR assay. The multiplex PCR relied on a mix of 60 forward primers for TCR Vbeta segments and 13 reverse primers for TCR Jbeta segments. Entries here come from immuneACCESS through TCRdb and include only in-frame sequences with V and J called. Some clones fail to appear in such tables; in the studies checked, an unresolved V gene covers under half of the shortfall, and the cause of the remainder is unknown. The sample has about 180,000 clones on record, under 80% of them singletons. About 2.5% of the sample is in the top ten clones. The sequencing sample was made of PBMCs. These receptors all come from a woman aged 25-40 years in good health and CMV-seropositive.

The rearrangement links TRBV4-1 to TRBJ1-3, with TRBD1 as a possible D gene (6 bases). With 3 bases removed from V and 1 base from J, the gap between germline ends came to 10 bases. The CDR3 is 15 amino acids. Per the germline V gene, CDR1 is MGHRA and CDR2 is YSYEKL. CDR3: CASSQWTESGNTIYF. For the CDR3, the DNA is TGCGCCAGCAGCCAGTGGACAGAATCTGGAAACACCATATATTTT.

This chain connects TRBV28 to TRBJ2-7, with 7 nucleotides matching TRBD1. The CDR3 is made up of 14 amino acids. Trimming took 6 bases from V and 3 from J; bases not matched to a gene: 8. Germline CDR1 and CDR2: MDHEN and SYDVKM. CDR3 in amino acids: CASSPGTAFYEQYF. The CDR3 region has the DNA TGTGCCAGCAGCCCCGGGACAGCTTTCTACGAGCAGTACTTC.

The CDR3 here is CASSFARSSYEQYF. As DNA, the CDR3 is TGTGCCAGCAGCTTCGCTAGGAGCTCCTACGAGCAGTACTTC. The genes are TRBV11-3 and TRBJ2-7, with D hard to call. The V gene's germline CDR1 is SGHNT and CDR2 YENEEA. Trimming pared 3 bases from V and 0 bases from J, leaving 9 bases between. The CDR3 covers 14 residues.

The CDR3 loop is CASGQGNYGYTF. Here the CDR3 DNA reads TGTGCCAGTGGACAGGGCAACTATGGCTACACCTTC. This chain uses TRBV28 with TRBJ1-2, with TRBD1 matching 8 bases. CDR1 is MDHEN and CDR2 is SYDVKM in the germline V gene. The junction had 2 bases not matched to a gene; V was cut back by 9 bases and J by 2 bases. The CDR3 runs to 12 residues.

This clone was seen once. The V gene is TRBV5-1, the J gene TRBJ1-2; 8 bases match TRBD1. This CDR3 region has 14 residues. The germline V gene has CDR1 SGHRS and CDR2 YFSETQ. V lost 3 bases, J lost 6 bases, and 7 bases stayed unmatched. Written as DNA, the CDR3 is TGCGCCAGCAGCTCCACAGGGGGAGAGAATGGCTACACCTTC. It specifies CASSSTGGENGYTF. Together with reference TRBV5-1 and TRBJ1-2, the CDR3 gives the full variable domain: KAGVTQTPRYLIKTRGQQVTLSCSPISGHRSVSWYQQTPGQGLQFLFEYFSETQRNKGNFPGRFSGRQFSNSRSEMNVSTLELGDSALYLCASSSTGGENGYTFGSGTRLTVV.

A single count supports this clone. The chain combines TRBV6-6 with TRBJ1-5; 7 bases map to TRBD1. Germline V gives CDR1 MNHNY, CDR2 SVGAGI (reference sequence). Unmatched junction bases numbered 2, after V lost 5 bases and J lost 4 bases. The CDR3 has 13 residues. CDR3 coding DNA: TGTGCCAGCAGTCTCAGGGGGAATCAGCCCCAGCATTTT. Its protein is CASSLRGNQPQHF.

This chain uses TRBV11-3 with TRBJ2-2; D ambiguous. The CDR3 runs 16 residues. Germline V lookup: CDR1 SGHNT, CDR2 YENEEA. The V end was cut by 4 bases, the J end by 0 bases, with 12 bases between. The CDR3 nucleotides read TGTGCCAGCAGCTCCGGTCGTACCCCGAACACCGGGGAGCTGTTTTTT. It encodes CASSSGRTPNTGELFF.

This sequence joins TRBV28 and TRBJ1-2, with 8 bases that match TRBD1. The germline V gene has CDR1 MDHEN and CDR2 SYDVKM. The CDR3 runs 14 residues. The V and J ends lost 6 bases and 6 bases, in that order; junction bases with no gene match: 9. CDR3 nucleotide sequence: TGTGCCAGCAGGTCAGGGGGCCGTATTGATGGCTACACCTTC. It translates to CASRSGGRIDGYTF.

CDR3 DNA sequence: TGTGCCAGCATCTCCGGGTCCCTCCGTGGCTACACCTTC. The encoded protein is CASISGSLRGYTF. The gene calls are TRBV21-1 and TRBJ1-2. TRBV21-1 is classified as a pseudogene. The CDR3 is 13 residues long.

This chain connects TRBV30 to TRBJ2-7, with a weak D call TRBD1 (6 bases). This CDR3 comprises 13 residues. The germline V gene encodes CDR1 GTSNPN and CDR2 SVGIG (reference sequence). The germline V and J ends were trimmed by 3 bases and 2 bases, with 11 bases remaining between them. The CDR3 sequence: CAWRKDRTYEQYF. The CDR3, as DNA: TGTGCCTGGAGGAAAGACAGGACCTACGAGCAGTACTTC.